A single sample is the source of the 12 T cell receptor beta chains below, sequenced in a study of long-term antiretroviral therapy in people with HIV (dated by TCRdb to about 2022). The immunoSEQ hsTCRB v3.0 assay was used at survey level resolution to sequence the TRB variable region. As stored in TCRdb, this immuneACCESS dataset retains in-frame rearrangements with V and J assigned. A fraction of the clones does not appear; measured against another copy, unresolved V genes explain less than half of the discrepancy, and the remainder lacks a known reason. The sample contains approximately 30,000 clones, about 86% of them found a single time. The ten largest clonotypes hold approximately 4.8% of the sample. The sequencing used unsorted PBMCs, collected 0.8 years after starting antiretroviral therapy. These receptors all come from a woman younger than 45 with HIV.

The chain carries TRBV5-1 and TRBJ1-5; D call uncertain. There are 13 residues in the CDR3. Trimming took 2 bases from V and 1 from J, leaving 4 bases between them. Germline CDR1 is SGHRS and CDR2 is YFSETQ. The chain's CDR3 is CASSFDSNQPQHF. The CDR3 DNA reads as TGCGCCAGCAGCTTTGACAGCAATCAGCCCCAGCATTTT. Full variable domain (remainder filled in from reference TRBV5-1 and TRBJ1-5): KAGVTQTPRYLIKTRGQQVTLSCSPISGHRSVSWYQQTPGQGLQFLFEYFSETQRNKGNFPGRFSGRQFSNSRSEMNVSTLELGDSALYLCASSFDSNQPQHFGDGTRLSIL.

The chain recombines TRBV19 with TRBJ1-1; 7 nucleotides align to TRBD1. Germline V CDR1 and CDR2: LNHDA, SQIVND (reference sequence). There are 14 residues in the CDR3. Germline trimming cut 5 bases from V and 4 bases from J; bases unmatched to any gene: 7. CDR3 in amino acids: CASSLQGGPTEAFF. The CDR3 DNA is TGTGCCAGTAGTCTCCAAGGGGGCCCCACTGAAGCTTTCTTT.

This clone was observed a single time. V gene TRBV4-1 combines with J gene TRBJ2-1, with 9 bases lining up with TRBD1. The CDR3 length is 17 residues. The V gene end was trimmed by 0 bases and the J gene end by 7 bases; junction bases not matched to a gene: 10. Germline lookup yields CDR1 MGHRA and CDR2 YSYEKL. CDR3 protein: CASSQDRSHGTGNEQFF. CDR3 DNA: TGCGCCAGCAGCCAAGATCGATCCCACGGGACAGGGAATGAGCAGTTCTTC.

The chain carries TRBV5-6 and TRBJ1-2; the D is unclear. V shed 1 base and J shed 4 bases, with 14 bases lying between them. Germline values: CDR1 SGHDT, CDR2 YYEEEE. CDR3 length: 15 amino acids. In DNA form, the CDR3 reads TGTGCCAGCAGCTTGAACCCTGGAAACCTCTATGGCTACACCTTC. It encodes CASSLNPGNLYGYTF.

The chain joins TRBV5-6 to TRBJ2-5; weak D call: TRBD1 (7 bases). Trimming cost V 0 bases and J 5 bases, with 14 bases left between them. The germline CDR1 and CDR2 sequences are SGHDT and YYEEEE. The CDR3 is 15 residues long. The chain's CDR3 is CASSLVPGGRETQYF. CDR3 DNA sequence: TGTGCCAGCAGCTTGGTTCCAGGGGGGAGGGAGACCCAGTACTTC.

The genes are TRBV9 and TRBJ2-7, with 8 bases aligning to TRBD1. V lost 4 bases and J lost 2; bases outside the gene matches: 11. Germline CDR1 SGDLS, CDR2 YYNGEE. CDR3 length: 16 amino acids. The chain's CDR3 is CASSPRGQGTPYEQYF. CDR3 nucleotides: TGTGCCAGCAGCCCGCGTGGACAGGGAACCCCCTACGAGCAGTACTTC.

The genes are TRBV29-1 and TRBJ1-5, with 7 bases that match TRBD1. V was pared by 6 bases and J by 5 bases, with 7 bases of the junction left unmatched. Looked up from germline, CDR1 is SQVTM and CDR2 is ANQGSEA. This CDR3 spans 13 amino acids. CDR3 nucleotides: TGCAGCGTAAAACAGGGGATGGATCAGCCCCAGCATTTT. Translation gives CSVKQGMDQPQHF.

V and J are TRBV18 and TRBJ1-6; possibly TRBD1 for D (5 bases). The CDR3 has 16 amino acids. The germline V and J ends were trimmed by 3 bases and 9 bases, with 18 bases remaining between them. Per germline, CDR1 KGHSH and CDR2 LQKENI. Here the CDR3 reads CASSPYRPQGGSPLHF. The CDR3 DNA sequence: TGTGCCAGCTCACCTTACAGGCCCCAAGGAGGTTCACCCCTCCACTTT. Complete variable domain (other parts from reference TRBV18 and TRBJ1-6): NAGVMQNPRHLVRRRGQEARLRCSPMKGHSHVYWYRQLPEEGLKFMVYLQKENIIDESGMPKERFSAEFPKEGPSILRIQQVVRGDSAAYFCASSPYRPQGGSPLHFGNGTRLTVT.

CDR3 in amino acids: CSSAREETQYF. The CDR3 coding sequence is TGCAGTTCGGCCAGGGAAGAGACCCAGTACTTC. The chain joins TRBV20-1 to TRBJ2-5; maybe TRBD1 (5 bases). This CDR3 is 11 amino acids long. The germline V and J ends were trimmed by 8 bases and 3 bases, with 10 bases remaining between them. In germline, CDR1 is DFQATT, CDR2 SNEGSKA (reference sequence).

The J gene is TRBJ2-3, the V gene TRBV6-1; D ambiguous. The CDR3 length is 14 residues. Germline V gene data show CDR1 as MNHNS and CDR2 as SASEGT. Trimming took off 1 base at V and 0 bases at J, with 5 bases between the two ends. CDR3 DNA sequence: TGTGCCAGCAGTGAAGTGGGTAGCACAGATACGCAGTATTTT. Its translation: CASSEVGSTDTQYF.

The rearrangement uses TRBV7-2 and TRBJ1-4; D is undetermined. Trimming pared 5 bases from V and 7 bases from J, leaving 5 bases between. Germline CDR1 SGHTA, CDR2 FQGNSA. This CDR3 is built from 11 residues. The CDR3: CASSQSEKLFF. CDR3 DNA sequence: TGTGCCAGCAGCCAATCTGAAAAACTGTTTTTT.

This clone appeared a single time. V and J are TRBV7-2 and TRBJ1-1; the D gene is possibly TRBD1 (6 bases). The CDR3 sequence is 15 residues long. Germline CDR1 reads SGHTA; CDR2 reads FQGNSA. Trimming stripped 0 bases from V and 3 bases from J, with 11 bases between. The CDR3 loop is CASSLAGGADTEAFF. In DNA, the CDR3 is TGTGCCAGCAGCTTAGCCGGGGGCGCGGACACTGAAGCTTTCTTT.